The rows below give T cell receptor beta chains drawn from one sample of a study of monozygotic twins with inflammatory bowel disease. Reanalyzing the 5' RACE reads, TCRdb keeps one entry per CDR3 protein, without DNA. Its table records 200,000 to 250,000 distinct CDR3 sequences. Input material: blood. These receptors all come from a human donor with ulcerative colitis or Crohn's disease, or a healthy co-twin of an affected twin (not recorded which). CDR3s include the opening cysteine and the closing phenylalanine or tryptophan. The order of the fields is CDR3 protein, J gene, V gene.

CDR3aa: CASSLQASKEQYF
j_gene: TRBJ2-7
v_gene: TRBV5-4

CDR3aa: CASSPISGPTDTQYF
j_gene: TRBJ2-3
v_gene: TRBV5-4

CDR3aa: CASSSSDRHDTEAFF
j_gene: TRBJ1-1
v_gene: TRBV7-9

CDR3aa: CSARGGSGGYYGYTF
j_gene: TRBJ1-2
v_gene: TRBV20-1

CDR3aa: CASSLIGTVNTGELFF
j_gene: TRBJ2-2
v_gene: TRBV27

CDR3aa: CASIGAGNEQYF
j_gene: TRBJ2-7
v_gene: TRBV6-6

CDR3aa: CASSPRVLGGGTEAFF
j_gene: TRBJ1-1
v_gene: TRBV5-1

CDR3aa: CASSLPGLQNYEQYF
j_gene: TRBJ2-7
v_gene: TRBV5-1

CDR3aa: CAISESSSFGYGYTF
j_gene: TRBJ1-2
v_gene: TRBV10-3

CDR3aa: CASSPFPATGVSGNTIYF
j_gene: TRBJ1-3
v_gene: TRBV11-2

CDR3aa: CSAHFPGRGPYGYTF
j_gene: TRBJ1-2
v_gene: TRBV20-1

CDR3aa: CASSFRHRGFYEQYF
j_gene: TRBJ2-7
v_gene: TRBV7-2

CDR3aa: CASSPGLAGGGSNEQFF
j_gene: TRBJ2-1
v_gene: TRBV7-2

CDR3aa: CASSYWDRANEQFF
j_gene: TRBJ2-1
v_gene: TRBV28

CDR3aa: CASSSRSNSPLHF
j_gene: TRBJ1-6
v_gene: TRBV6-5

CDR3aa: CASSLEGLPTNEQFF
j_gene: TRBJ2-1
v_gene: TRBV5-1

CDR3aa: CASSNRMESSGYSNQPQHF
j_gene: TRBJ1-5
v_gene: TRBV6-1

CDR3aa: CASSQMEGPGNTIYF
j_gene: TRBJ1-3
v_gene: TRBV3-1

CDR3aa: CASSQVAATEQYF
j_gene: TRBJ2-7
v_gene: TRBV3-1

CDR3aa: CSASESHLYNEQFF
j_gene: TRBJ2-1
v_gene: TRBV20-1

CDR3aa: CSVERVLKAEAFF
j_gene: TRBJ1-1
v_gene: TRBV29-1

CDR3aa: CASSYFPPEAFF
j_gene: TRBJ1-1
v_gene: TRBV6-2/TRBV6-3

CDR3aa: CASSLGTGGGEQYF
j_gene: TRBJ2-7
v_gene: TRBV7-2

CDR3aa: CASSASPGTGELFF
j_gene: TRBJ2-2
v_gene: TRBV9

CDR3aa: CSARGLFRGGSGATGTEAFF
j_gene: TRBJ1-1
v_gene: TRBV20-1

CDR3aa: CASSLAGSVSRGEKLFF
j_gene: TRBJ1-4
v_gene: TRBV7-2

CDR3aa: CASSAGLGSYNEQFF
j_gene: TRBJ2-1
v_gene: TRBV7-3

CDR3aa: CSARGLTYNEQFF
j_gene: TRBJ2-1
v_gene: TRBV20-1

CDR3aa: CASRPQGFTEAFF
j_gene: TRBJ1-1
v_gene: TRBV6-1

CDR3aa: CASSLGQGGDYGYTF
j_gene: TRBJ1-2
v_gene: TRBV12-3/TRBV12-4

CDR3aa: CASSSLQGQPQHF
j_gene: TRBJ1-5
v_gene: TRBV12-3/TRBV12-4

CDR3aa: CASSLRVAGELFF
j_gene: TRBJ2-2
v_gene: TRBV7-3

CDR3aa: CASSGGGEGSISNQPQHF
j_gene: TRBJ1-5
v_gene: TRBV9

CDR3aa: CASSRTGDEQYF
j_gene: TRBJ2-7
v_gene: TRBV7-2

CDR3aa: CASSYIRSMIQEYSNQPQHF
j_gene: TRBJ1-5
v_gene: TRBV6-2/TRBV6-3

CDR3aa: CSVDRGSGASGWNTGELFF
j_gene: TRBJ2-2
v_gene: TRBV29-1

CDR3aa: CASSPRRGSGNTIYF
j_gene: TRBJ1-3
v_gene: TRBV3-1

CDR3aa: CASSKSSPSGSSYNEQFF
j_gene: TRBJ2-1
v_gene: TRBV21-1

CDR3aa: CASSQTGGETQYF
j_gene: TRBJ2-5
v_gene: TRBV4-3

CDR3aa: CASTETGSGANVLTF
j_gene: TRBJ2-6
v_gene: TRBV3-1